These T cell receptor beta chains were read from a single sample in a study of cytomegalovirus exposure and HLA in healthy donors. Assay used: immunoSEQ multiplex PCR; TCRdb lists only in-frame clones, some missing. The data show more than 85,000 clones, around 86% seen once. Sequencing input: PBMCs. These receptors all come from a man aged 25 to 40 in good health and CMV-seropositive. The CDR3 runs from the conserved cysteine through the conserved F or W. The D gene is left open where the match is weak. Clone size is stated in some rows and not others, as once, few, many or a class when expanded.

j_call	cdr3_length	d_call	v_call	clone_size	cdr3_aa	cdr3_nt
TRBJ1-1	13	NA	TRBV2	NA	CASSRRPETEAFF	TGTGCCAGCAGTCGCCGCCCCGAGACTGAAGCTTTCTTT
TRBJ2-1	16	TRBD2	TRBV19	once	CASSPWASGDDNEQFF	TGTGCCAGTAGTCCTTGGGCTAGCGGGGATGACAATGAGCAGTTCTTC
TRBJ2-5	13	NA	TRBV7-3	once	CASSLSQQETQYF	TGTGCCAGCAGCCTTTCCCAGCAAGAGACCCAGTACTTC
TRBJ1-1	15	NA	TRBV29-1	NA	CSVRMAGGSNTEAFF	TGCAGCGTTCGAATGGCCGGGGGGTCGAACACTGAAGCTTTCTTT
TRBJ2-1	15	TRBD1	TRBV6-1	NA	CASSGQGAAYNEQFF	TGTGCCAGCAGTGGACAGGGGGCGGCCTACAATGAGCAGTTCTTC
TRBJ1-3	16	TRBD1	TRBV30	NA	CAWSPGRDRAGNTIYF	TGTGCCTGGAGCCCCGGCCGAGACAGGGCTGGAAACACCATATATTTT
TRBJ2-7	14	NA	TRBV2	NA	CASSEEEGRHEQYF	TGTGCCAGCAGTGAAGAGGAGGGCAGGCACGAGCAGTACTTC
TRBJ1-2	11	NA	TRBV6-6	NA	CASAGVNGYTF	TGTGCCAGCGCGGGGGTCAATGGCTACACCTTC
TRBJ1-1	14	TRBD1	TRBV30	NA	CAWSDRGTYTEAFF	TGTGCCTGGAGTGACAGGGGGACCTACACTGAAGCTTTCTTT
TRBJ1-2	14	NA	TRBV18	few	CASSRATDNYGYTF	TGTGCCAGCTCACGGGCGACAGACAACTATGGCTACACCTTC
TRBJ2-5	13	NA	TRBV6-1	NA	CASRAASEETQYF	TGTGCCAGCAGGGCGGCTAGCGAGGAGACCCAGTACTTC
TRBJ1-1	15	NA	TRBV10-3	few	CAISESIFGRAEAFF	TGTGCCATCAGTGAGTCCATCTTCGGGAGGGCTGAAGCTTTCTTT
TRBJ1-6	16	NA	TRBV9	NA	CASSTRQAGEHSPLHF	TGTGCCAGCAGCACCCGACAGGCCGGAGAGCATTCACCCCTCCACTTT
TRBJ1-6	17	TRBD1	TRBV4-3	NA	CASSQGTGRTYNSPLHF	TGCGCCAGCAGCCAAGGGACAGGGAGGACCTATAATTCACCCCTCCACTTT
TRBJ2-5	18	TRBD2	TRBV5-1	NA	CASSLLLAGGPNQETQYF	TGCGCCAGCAGCTTGTTACTAGCGGGGGGTCCGAACCAAGAGACCCAGTACTTC
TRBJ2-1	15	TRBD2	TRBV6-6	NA	CASRSTSGGGYEQFF	TGTGCCAGCAGATCTACTAGCGGGGGGGGCTATGAGCAGTTCTTC
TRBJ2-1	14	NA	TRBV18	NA	CASSPNTGHNEQFF	TGTGCCAGCTCACCGAATACAGGGCACAATGAGCAGTTCTTC
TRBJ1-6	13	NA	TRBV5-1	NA	CASSLGGASPLHF	TGCGCCAGCAGCTTGGGTGGGGCGTCACCCCTCCACTTT
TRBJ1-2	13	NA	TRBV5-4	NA	CASSLDRNYGHTF	TGTGCCAGCAGCTTGGACCGTAACTATGGCCACACCTTC
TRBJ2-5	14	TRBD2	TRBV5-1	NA	CASSSGLRGETQYF	TGCGCCAGCAGCTCGGGACTACGCGGAGAGACCCAGTACTTC
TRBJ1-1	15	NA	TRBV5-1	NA	CASSIGGGLKAEAFF	TGCGCCAGCAGTATCGGGGGAGGGCTTAAAGCTGAAGCTTTCTTT
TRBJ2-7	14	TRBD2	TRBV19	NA	CASSIKRGAYEQYF	TGTGCCAGTAGTATAAAGCGGGGGGCCTACGAGCAGTACTTC
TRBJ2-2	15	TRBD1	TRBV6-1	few	CASSEAGQHTGEPFF	TGTGCCAGCAGTGAAGCGGGACAGCACACCGGGGAGCCGTTTTTT
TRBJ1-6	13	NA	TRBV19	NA	CASSTPGGSPLHF	TGTGCCAGTAGTACCCCCGGGGGGTCACCCCTCCACTTT
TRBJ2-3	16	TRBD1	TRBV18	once	CASSQPRDRGTDTQYF	TGTGCCAGCTCACAACCCCGGGACAGGGGCACAGATACGCAGTATTTT
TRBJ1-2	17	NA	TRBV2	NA	CASTPGSRGRSNYGYTF	TGTGCCAGCACCCCAGGTAGCAGGGGCCGATCTAACTATGGCTACACCTTC
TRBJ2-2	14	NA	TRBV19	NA	CASRIQENTGELFF	TGTGCCAGTAGGATACAGGAAAACACCGGGGAGCTGTTTTTT
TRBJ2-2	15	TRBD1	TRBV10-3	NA	CAISVDRANTGELFF	TGTGCCATCAGTGTAGACAGGGCGAACACCGGGGAGCTGTTTTTT
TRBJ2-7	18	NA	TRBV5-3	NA	CARSYREPEETDSYEQYF	TGTGCCAGAAGCTACCGGGAACCCGAGGAAACTGACTCCTACGAGCAGTACTTC
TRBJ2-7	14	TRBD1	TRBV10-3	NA	CAIRPGQEAYEQYF	TGTGCCATCAGGCCGGGACAGGAAGCCTACGAGCAGTACTTC
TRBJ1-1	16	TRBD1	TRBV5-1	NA	CASSSTGAARNTEAFF	TGCGCCAGTTCTTCGACAGGGGCCGCCAGGAACACTGAAGCTTTCTTT
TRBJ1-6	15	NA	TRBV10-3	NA	CAISEVGQRNSPLHF	TGTGCCATCAGTGAGGTAGGACAGCGTAATTCACCCCTCCACTTT
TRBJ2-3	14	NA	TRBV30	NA	CAWRYGGATDTQYF	TGTGCCTGGAGATATGGGGGGGCCACAGATACGCAGTATTTT
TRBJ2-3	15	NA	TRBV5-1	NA	CASSLDRSYTDTQYF	TGCGCCAGCAGCTTGGACAGATCTTACACAGATACGCAGTATTTT
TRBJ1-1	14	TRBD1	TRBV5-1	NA	CASSPQGENTEAFF	TGCGCCAGCAGCCCCCAGGGGGAGAACACTGAAGCTTTCTTT
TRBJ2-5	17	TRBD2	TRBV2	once	CASSEDPPGLAWETQYF	TGTGCCAGCAGCGAAGACCCCCCGGGACTAGCATGGGAGACCCAGTACTTC
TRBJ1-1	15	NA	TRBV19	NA	CASSIATGTDTEAFF	TGTGCCAGTAGTATAGCGACAGGCACGGATACTGAAGCTTTCTTT
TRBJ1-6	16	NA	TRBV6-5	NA	CASSYGSGGNNSPLHF	TGTGCCAGCAGTTACGGCAGTGGCGGAAATAATTCACCCCTCCACTTT
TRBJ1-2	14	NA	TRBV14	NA	CASSQDPANYGYTF	TGTGCCAGCAGCCAAGATCCCGCGAACTATGGCTACACCTTC
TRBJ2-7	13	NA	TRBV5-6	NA	CASSQSALYEQYF	TGTGCCAGCAGTCAGTCCGCCCTTTACGAGCAGTACTTC
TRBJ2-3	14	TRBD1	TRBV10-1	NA	CASSPGQGSDTQYF	TGCGCCAGCAGTCCGGGACAGGGATCAGATACGCAGTATTTT
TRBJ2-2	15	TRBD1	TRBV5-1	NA	CASSLTGGYTGELFF	TGCGCCAGCAGCTTGACAGGGGGCTACACCGGGGAGCTGTTTTTT
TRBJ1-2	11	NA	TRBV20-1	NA	CSASEDYGYTF	TGCAGTGCTAGTGAGGACTATGGCTACACCTTC
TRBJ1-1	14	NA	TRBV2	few	CASRQGLPGAEAFF	TGTGCCAGCAGACAAGGACTGCCGGGCGCTGAAGCTTTCTTT
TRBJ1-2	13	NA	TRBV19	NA	CASSPQGTYGYTF	TGTGCCAGCTCTCCCCAGGGAACCTATGGCTACACCTTC
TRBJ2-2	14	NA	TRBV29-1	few	CSAAGHLDTGELFF	TGCAGCGCCGCGGGGCACTTGGACACCGGGGAGCTGTTTTTT
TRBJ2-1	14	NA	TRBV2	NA	CASYDTPGGDEQFF	TGTGCCAGCTATGACACCCCAGGAGGGGATGAGCAGTTCTTC
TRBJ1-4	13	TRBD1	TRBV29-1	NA	CSAREQGDEKLFF	TGCAGCGCCCGGGAACAGGGGGATGAAAAACTGTTTTTT
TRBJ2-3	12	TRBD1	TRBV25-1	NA	CASSWTGSSPVF	TGTGCCAGCAGCTGGACAGGGTCATCTCCCGTTTTT
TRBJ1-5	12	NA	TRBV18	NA	CASSAGNQPQHF	TGTGCCAGCTCAGCGGGGAATCAGCCCCAGCATTTT
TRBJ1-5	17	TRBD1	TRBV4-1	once	CASSQEAGGWSNQPQHF	TGCGCCAGCAGCCAAGAGGCAGGGGGCTGGAGCAATCAGCCCCAGCATTTT
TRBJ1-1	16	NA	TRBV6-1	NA	CASSDRRVTVNTEAFF	TGTGCCAGCAGTGACCGCCGGGTAACGGTTAACACTGAAGCTTTCTTT
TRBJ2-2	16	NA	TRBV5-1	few	CASSLVGTSDTGELFF	TGCGCCAGCAGCTTGGTTGGGACATCAGACACCGGGGAGCTGTTTTTT
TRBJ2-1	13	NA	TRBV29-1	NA	CSAEKTANNEQFF	TGCAGCGCCGAAAAGACAGCCAACAATGAGCAGTTCTTC
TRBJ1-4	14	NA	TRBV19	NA	CASRRRRVNEKLFF	TGTGCCAGTAGACGACGGAGGGTAAATGAAAAACTGTTTTTT
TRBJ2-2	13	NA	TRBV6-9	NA	CASSSADTGELFF	TGTGCCAGCAGTTCAGCGGACACCGGGGAGCTGTTTTTT
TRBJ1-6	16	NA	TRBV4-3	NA	CASSQEKPVFTSPLHF	TGCGCCAGCAGCCAAGAAAAACCGGTATTCACTTCACCCCTCCACTTT